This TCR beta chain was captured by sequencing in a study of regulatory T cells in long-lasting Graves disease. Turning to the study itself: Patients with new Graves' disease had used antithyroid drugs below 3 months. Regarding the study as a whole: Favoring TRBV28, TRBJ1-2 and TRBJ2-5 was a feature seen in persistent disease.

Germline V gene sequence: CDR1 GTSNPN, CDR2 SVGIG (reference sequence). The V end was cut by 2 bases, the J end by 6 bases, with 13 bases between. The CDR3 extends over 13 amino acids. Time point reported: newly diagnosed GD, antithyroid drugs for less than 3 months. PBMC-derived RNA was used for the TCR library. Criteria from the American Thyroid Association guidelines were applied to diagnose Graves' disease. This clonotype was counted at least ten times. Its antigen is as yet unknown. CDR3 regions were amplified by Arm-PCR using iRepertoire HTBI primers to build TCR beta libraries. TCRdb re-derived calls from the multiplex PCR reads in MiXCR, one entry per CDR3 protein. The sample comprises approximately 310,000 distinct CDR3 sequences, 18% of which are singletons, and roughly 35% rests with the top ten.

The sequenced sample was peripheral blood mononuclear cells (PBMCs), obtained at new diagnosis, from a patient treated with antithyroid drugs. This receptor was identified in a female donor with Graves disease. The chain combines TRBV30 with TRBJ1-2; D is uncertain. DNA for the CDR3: TGTGCCTGGAGTCTTGGGGTCAACGATGGCTACACCTTC. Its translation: CAWSLGVNDGYTF.